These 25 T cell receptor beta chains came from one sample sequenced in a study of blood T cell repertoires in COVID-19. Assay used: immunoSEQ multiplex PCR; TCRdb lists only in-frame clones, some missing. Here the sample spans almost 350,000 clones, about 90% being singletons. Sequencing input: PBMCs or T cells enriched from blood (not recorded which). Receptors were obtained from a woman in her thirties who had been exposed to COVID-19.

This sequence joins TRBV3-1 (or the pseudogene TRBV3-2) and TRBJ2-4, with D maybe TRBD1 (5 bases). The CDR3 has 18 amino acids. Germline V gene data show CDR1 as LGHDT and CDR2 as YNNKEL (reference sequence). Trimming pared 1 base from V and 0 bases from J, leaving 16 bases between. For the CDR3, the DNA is TGTGCCAGCAGCCAAGGGTGGTCAGGGTTGGGAGCCAAAAACATTCAGTACTTC. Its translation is CASSQGWSGLGAKNIQYF.

In DNA, the CDR3 is TGTGCCAGCAGCGTAGGGGCGACAGGGGGCTGGGCGGAAGCTTTCTTT. Protein: CASSVGATGGWAEAFF. The rearrangement joins TRBV9 to TRBJ1-1; TRBD1 aligns across 10 bases. The junction had 10 bases not matched to a gene; V was cut back by 0 bases and J by 8 bases. The V gene's germline CDR1 is SGDLS and CDR2 YYNGEE. The CDR3 sequence is 16 residues long.

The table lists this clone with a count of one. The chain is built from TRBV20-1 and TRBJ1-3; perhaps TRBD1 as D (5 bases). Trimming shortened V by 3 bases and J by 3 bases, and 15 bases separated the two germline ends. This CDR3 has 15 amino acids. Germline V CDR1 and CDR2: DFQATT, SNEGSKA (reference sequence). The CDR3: CSASTGRAFGNTIYF. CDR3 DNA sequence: TGCAGTGCTAGTACGGGCAGGGCATTTGGAAACACCATATATTTT.

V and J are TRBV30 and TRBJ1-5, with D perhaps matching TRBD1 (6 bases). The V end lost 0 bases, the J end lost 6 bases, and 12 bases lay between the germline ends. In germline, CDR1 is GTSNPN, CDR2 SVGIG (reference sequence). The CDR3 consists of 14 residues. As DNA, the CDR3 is TGTGCCTGGAGTGTAGGCAGGGGCGGTCAGCCCCAGCATTTT. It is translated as CAWSVGRGGQPQHF.

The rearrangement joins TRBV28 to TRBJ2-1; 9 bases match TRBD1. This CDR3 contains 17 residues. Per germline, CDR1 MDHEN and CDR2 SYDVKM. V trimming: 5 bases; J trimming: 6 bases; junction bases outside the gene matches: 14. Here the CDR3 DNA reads TGTGCCAGCAGTCAGGGACAGGGATCATGGCGGCGCAATGAGCAGTTCTTC. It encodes CASSQGQGSWRRNEQFF.

The CDR3 sequence is CASTSKGCRGVILGAHNEQFF. CDR3 DNA: TGTGCCAGCACCTCGAAGGGTTGCAGGGGAGTGATTTTGGGGGCACACAATGAGCAGTTCTTC. The chain combines TRBV21-1 with TRBJ2-1; no DNA check was done on the table's D call, TRBD1. TRBV21-1 is flagged as a pseudogene. This CDR3 has 21 amino acids.

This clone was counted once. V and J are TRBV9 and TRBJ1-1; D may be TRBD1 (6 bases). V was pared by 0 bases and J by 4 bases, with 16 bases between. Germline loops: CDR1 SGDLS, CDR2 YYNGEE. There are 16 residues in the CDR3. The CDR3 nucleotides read TGTGCCAGCAGCGTAGGGGGGCGAGGGATCGGCACTGAAGCTTTCTTT. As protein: CASSVGGRGIGTEAFF.

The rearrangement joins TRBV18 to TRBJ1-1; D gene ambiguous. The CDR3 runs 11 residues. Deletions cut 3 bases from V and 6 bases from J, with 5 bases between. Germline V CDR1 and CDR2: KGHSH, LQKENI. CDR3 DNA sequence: TGTGCCAGCTCACCGAGGGCTGAAGCTTTCTTT. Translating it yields CASSPRAEAFF. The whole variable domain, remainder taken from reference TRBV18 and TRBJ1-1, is NAGVMQNPRHLVRRRGQEARLRCSPMKGHSHVYWYRQLPEEGLKFMVYLQKENIIDESGMPKERFSAEFPKEGPSILRIQQVVRGDSAAYFCASSPRAEAFFGQGTRLTVV.

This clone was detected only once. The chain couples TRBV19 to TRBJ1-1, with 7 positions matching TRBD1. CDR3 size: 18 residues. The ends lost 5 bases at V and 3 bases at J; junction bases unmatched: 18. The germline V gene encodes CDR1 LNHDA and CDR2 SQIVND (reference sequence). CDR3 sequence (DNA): TGTGCCAGTAGTCCCAGACGTACCGACAGGGCCTGGGACACTGAAGCTTTCTTT. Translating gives CASSPRRTDRAWDTEAFF.

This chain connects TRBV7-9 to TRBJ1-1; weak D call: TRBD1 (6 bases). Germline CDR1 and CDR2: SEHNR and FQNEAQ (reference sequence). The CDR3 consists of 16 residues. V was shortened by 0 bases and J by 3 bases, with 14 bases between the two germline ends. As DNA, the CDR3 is TGTGCCAGCAGCTTAGCCAACAGGGTTCTTGACACTGAAGCTTTCTTT. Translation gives CASSLANRVLDTEAFF.

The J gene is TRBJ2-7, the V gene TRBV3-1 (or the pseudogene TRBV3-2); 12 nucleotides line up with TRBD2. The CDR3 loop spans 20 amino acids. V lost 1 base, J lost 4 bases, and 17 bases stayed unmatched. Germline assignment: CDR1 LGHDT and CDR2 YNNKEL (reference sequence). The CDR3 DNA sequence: TGTGCCAGCAGCCAAGTAGCTTCGTCTAGCGGGAGGGGCGGGTTATACGAGCAGTACTTC. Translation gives CASSQVASSSGRGGLYEQYF.

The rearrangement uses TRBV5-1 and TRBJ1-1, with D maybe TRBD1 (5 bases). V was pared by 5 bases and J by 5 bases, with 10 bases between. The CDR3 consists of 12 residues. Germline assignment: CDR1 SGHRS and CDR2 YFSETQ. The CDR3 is CASRLRETEAFF. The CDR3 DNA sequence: TGCGCCAGCAGGCTCAGGGAAACTGAAGCTTTCTTT. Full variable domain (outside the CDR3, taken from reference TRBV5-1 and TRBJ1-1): KAGVTQTPRYLIKTRGQQVTLSCSPISGHRSVSWYQQTPGQGLQFLFEYFSETQRNKGNFPGRFSGRQFSNSRSEMNVSTLELGDSALYLCASRLRETEAFFGQGTRLTVV.

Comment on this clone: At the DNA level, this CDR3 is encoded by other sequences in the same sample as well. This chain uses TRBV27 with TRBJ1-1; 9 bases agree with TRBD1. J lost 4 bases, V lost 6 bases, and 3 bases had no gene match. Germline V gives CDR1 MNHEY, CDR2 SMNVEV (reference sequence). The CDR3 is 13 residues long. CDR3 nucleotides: TGTGCCAGCAGGCTGACAGGGGGCACTGAAGCTTTCTTT. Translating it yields CASRLTGGTEAFF.

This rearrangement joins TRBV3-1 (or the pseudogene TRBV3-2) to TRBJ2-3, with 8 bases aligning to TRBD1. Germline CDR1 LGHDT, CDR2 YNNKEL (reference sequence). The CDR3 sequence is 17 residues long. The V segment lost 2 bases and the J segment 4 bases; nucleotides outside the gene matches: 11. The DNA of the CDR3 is TGTGCCAGCAGCCAATATAGGGGCAGGGGGCTAGCAGATACGCAGTATTTT. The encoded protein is CASSQYRGRGLADTQYF.

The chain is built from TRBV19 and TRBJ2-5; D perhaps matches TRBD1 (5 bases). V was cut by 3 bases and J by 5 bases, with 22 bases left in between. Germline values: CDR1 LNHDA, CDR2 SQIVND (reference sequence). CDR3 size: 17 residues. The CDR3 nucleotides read TGTGCCAGTAGTATCCGGGCCGGAGCAGGGTCCGGGGAGACCCAGTACTTC. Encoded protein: CASSIRAGAGSGETQYF.

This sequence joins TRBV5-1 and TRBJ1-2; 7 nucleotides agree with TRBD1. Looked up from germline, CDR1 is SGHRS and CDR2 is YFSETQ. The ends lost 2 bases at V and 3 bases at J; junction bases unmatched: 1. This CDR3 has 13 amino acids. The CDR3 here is CASSFRGDYGYTF. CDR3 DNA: TGCGCCAGCAGCTTCAGGGGGGACTATGGCTACACCTTC.

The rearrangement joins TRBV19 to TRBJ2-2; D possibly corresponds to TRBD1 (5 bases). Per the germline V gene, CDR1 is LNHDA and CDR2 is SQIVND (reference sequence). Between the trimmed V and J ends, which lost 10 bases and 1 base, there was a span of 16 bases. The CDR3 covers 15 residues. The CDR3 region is CATKQVPKNTGELFF. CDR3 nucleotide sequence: TGTGCCACTAAACAGGTCCCCAAGAACACCGGGGAGCTGTTTTTT.

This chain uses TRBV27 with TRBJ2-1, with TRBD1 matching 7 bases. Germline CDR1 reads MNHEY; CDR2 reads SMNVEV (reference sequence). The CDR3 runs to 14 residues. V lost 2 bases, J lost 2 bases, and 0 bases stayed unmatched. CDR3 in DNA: TGTGCCAGCAGTTTAAGGGGGCCCTACAATGAGCAGTTCTTC. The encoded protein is CASSLRGPYNEQFF.

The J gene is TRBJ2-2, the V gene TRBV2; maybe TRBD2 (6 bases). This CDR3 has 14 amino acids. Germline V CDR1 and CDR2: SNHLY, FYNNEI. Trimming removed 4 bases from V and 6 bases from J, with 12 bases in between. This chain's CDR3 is CASSALGRSGELFF. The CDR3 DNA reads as TGTGCCAGCAGTGCGTTAGGGAGGTCCGGGGAGCTGTTTTTT. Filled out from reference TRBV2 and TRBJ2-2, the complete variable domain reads EPEVTQTPSHQVTQMGQEVILRCVPISNHLYFYWYRQILGQKVEFLVSFYNNEISEKSEIFDDQFSVERPDGSNFTLKIRSTKLEDSAMYFCASSALGRSGELFFGEGSRLTVL.

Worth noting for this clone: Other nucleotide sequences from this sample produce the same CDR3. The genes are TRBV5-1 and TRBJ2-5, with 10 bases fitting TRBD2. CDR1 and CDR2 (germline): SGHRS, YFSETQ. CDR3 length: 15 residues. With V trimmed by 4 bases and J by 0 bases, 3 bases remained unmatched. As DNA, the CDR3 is TGCGCCAGCAGCCTCGGACTAGCGGACCAAGAGACCCAGTACTTC. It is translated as CASSLGLADQETQYF.

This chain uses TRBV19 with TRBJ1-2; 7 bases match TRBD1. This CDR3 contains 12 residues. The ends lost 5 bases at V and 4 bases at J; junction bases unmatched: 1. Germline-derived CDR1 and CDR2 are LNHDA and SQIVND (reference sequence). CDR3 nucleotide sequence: TGTGCCAGTAGTGGGGACAGCTATGGCTACACCTTC. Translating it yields CASSGDSYGYTF.

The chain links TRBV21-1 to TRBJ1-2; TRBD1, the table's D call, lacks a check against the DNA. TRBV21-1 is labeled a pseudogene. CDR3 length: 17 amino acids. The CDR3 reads CASSKGKRTPFNYGYTF. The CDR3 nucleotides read TGTGCCAGCAGCAAAGGGAAGAGGACACCTTTCAACTATGGCTACACCTTC.

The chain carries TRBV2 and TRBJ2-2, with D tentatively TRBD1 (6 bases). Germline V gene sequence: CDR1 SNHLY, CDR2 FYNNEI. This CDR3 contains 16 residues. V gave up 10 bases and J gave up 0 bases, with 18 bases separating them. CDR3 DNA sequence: TGTGCCACCACTACACGGCGGACAGCGAACACCGGGGAGCTGTTTTTT. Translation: CATTTRRTANTGELFF.

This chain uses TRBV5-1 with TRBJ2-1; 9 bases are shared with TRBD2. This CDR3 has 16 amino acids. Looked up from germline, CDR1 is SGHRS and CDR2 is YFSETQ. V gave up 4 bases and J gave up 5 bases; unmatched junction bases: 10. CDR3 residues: CASSLRPGLAHNEQFF. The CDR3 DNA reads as TGCGCCAGCAGCCTCAGACCGGGACTAGCCCACAATGAGCAGTTCTTC.

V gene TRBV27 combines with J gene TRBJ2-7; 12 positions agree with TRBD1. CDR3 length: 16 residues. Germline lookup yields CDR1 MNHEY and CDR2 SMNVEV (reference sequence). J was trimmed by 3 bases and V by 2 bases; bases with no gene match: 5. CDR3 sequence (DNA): TGTGCCAGCAGTTTACCGGGACAGGGGGCCTTCTACGAGCAGTACTTC. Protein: CASSLPGQGAFYEQYF.